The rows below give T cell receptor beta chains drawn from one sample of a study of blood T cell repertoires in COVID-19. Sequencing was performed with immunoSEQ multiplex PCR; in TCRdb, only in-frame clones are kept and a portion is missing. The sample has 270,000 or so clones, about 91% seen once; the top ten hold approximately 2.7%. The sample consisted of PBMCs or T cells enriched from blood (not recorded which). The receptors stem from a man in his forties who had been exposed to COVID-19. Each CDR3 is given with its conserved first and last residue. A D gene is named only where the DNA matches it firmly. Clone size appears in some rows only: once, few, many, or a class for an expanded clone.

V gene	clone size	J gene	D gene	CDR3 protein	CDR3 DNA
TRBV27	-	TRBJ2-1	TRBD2	CASSLTKIRTSGSQYNEQFF	TGTGCCAGCAGCCTCACCAAAATTCGGACTAGCGGGAGCCAGTACAATGAGCAGTTCTTC
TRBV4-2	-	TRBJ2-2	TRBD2	CASSQERLAGGGTGELFF	TGTGCCAGCAGCCAAGAACGACTAGCGGGAGGAGGCACCGGGGAGCTGTTTTTT
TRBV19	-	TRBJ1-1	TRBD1	CASSISDRMNTEAFF	TGTGCCAGTAGTATATCGGACAGGATGAACACTGAAGCTTTCTTT
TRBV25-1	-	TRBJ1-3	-	CASSDYSGNTIYF	TGTGCCAGCAGTGATTACTCTGGAAACACCATATATTTT
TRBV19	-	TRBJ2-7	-	CASSITGGEAYEQYF	TGTGCCAGTAGTATAACTGGCGGAGAAGCCTACGAGCAGTACTTC
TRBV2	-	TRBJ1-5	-	CASSSKTGGSNQPQHF	TGTGCCAGCAGTTCGAAGACAGGCGGTAGCAATCAGCCCCAGCATTTT
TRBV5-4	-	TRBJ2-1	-	CASSSDPQGIGNEQFF	TGTGCCAGCAGCTCCGATCCTCAGGGGATAGGCAATGAGCAGTTCTTC
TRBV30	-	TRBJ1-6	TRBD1	CAWSAPGQGGSPLHF	TGTGCCTGGAGTGCGCCAGGACAGGGGGGCTCACCCCTCCACTTT
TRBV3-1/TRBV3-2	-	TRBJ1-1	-	CASSQEGARNTEAFF	TGTGCCAGCAGCCAAGAGGGAGCAAGGAACACTGAAGCTTTCTTT
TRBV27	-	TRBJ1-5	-	CASTTPRPQHF	TGTGCCAGCACTACCCCCCGGCCCCAGCATTTT
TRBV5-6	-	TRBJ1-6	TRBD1	CASSWTGASSYNSPLHF	TGTGCCAGCAGCTGGACAGGGGCGAGCTCCTATAATTCACCCCTCCACTTT
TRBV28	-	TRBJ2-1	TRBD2	CASTQWGREEDEQFF	TGTGCCAGCACCCAATGGGGGCGGGAGGAAGATGAGCAGTTCTTC
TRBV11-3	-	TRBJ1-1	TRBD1	CASSLRDRAKEAFF	TGTGCCAGCAGCCTCCGGGACAGGGCGAAGGAAGCTTTCTTT
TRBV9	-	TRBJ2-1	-	CASSVVPVGDEQFF	TGTGCCAGCAGCGTCGTGCCGGTTGGTGATGAGCAGTTCTTC
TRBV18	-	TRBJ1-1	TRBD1	CASSLRGGGNTEAFF	TGTGCCAGCTCACTACGTGGAGGGGGCAACACTGAAGCTTTCTTT
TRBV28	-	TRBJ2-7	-	CASSLSLYEQYF	TGTGCCAGCAGTTTATCCTTATACGAGCAGTACTTC
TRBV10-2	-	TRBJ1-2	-	CASGMTGSDYGYTF	TGCGCCAGCGGAATGACAGGCTCTGACTATGGCTACACCTTC
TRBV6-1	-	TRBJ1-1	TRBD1	CASSDTGTGKAFF	TGTGCCAGCAGTGACACCGGGACAGGGAAGGCTTTCTTT
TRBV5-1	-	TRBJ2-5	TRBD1	CASSLGTGGLRETQYF	TGCGCCAGCAGCCTCGGGACAGGGGGTCTACGAGAGACCCAGTACTTC
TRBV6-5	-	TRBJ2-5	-	CASSYGLAQETQYF	TGTGCCAGCAGTTACGGGCTAGCCCAAGAGACCCAGTACTTC
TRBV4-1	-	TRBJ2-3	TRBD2	CASSRKPLAGGTDTQYF	TGCGCCAGCAGCCGAAAACCACTAGCGGGTGGCACAGATACGCAGTATTTT
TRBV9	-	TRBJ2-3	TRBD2	CASSPLAGGGTDTQYF	TGTGCCAGCAGCCCTCTAGCGGGAGGAGGAACAGATACGCAGTATTTT
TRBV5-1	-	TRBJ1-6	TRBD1	CASSYDRGTSPLHF	TGCGCCAGCAGCTACGACAGGGGGACTTCACCCCTCCACTTT
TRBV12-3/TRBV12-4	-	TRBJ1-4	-	CASSPLSQKLFF	TGTGCCAGCAGTCCATTGTCCCAGAAACTGTTTTTT
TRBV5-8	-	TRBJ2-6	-	CASSPGERSGANVLTF	TGTGCCAGCAGCCCCGGAGAGCGCTCTGGGGCCAACGTCCTGACTTTC
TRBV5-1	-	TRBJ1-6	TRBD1	CASSLAQGASYNSPLHF	TGCGCCAGCAGCTTGGCACAGGGGGCGTCCTATAATTCACCCCTCCACTTT
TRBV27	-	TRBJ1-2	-	CASSTQGNGYTF	TGTGCCAGCAGTACTCAGGGTAATGGCTACACCTTC
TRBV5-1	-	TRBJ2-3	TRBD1	CASSLSTGYTDTQYF	TGCGCCAGCAGCTTGTCGACAGGGTACACAGATACGCAGTATTTT
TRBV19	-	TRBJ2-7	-	CASSTLPGGSYEQYF	TGTGCCAGTAGTACGTTACCCGGGGGCTCCTACGAGCAGTACTTC
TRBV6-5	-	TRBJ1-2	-	CASSYSPRDTYGYTF	TGTGCCAGCAGTTACTCTCCTCGGGATACCTATGGCTACACCTTC
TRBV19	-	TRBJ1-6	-	CASSIIGDFNSPLHF	TGTGCCAGTAGTATCATCGGGGACTTTAATTCACCCCTCCACTTT
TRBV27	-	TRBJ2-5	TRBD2	CASSPSQGGETQYF	TGTGCCAGCAGTCCCAGTCAGGGAGGGGAGACCCAGTACTTC
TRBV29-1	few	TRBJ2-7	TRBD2	CSVGRGRGEQYF	TGCAGCGTTGGTCGCGGGAGAGGCGAGCAGTACTTC
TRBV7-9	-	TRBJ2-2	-	CASSLGLGGTGELFF	TGTGCCAGCAGCTTAGGCTTGGGGGGCACCGGGGAGCTGTTTTTT
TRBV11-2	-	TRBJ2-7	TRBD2	CASSQTSDSYEQYF	TGTGCCAGCAGCCAGACTAGCGACTCCTACGAGCAGTACTTC
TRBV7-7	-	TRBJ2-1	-	CASSLTGSGNNEQFF	TGTGCCAGCAGCTTGACAGGCTCCGGCAACAATGAGCAGTTCTTC